This T cell receptor (beta chain) comes out of a study of cytomegalovirus exposure and HLA in healthy donors. This CDR3 comprises 17 residues. Sequenced by immunoSEQ multiplex PCR; TCRdb stores in-frame clones only, minus some. The repertoire holds more than 250,000 clones, with around 90% as singletons. Sequenced input: PBMCs. The V and J genes are TRBV21-1 and TRBJ2-6; TRBD1 reflects the table's D call only, with no check against the DNA. TRBV21-1 is flagged as a pseudogene. The receptor was isolated from a woman aged 25-40 years in good health and CMV-seropositive. CDR3 DNA: TGTGCCAGCAGCAGTGGACACTGTCTGTTGGGGGCCAACGTCCTGACTTTC. It encodes CASSSGHCLLGANVLTF.